The 17 T cell receptor beta chains below come from one sample, sequenced in a study of CD8+CD57+ T cells in acquired aplastic anemia (dated by TCRdb to 2017 to 2018). Patients chosen for sequencing had shown expansion of CD8+CD57+ cells by flow cytometry. Sequencing took place on an Illumina HiSeq 2000. Profiling of TCR beta VDJ combinations and CDR3 sequences used genomic DNA as the template. TCRdb redid the processing of the public reads, applying fastp at Q25 and MiXCR, and retained in-frame beta chains. Each entry merges the rows of one CDR3 protein and shows their most common DNA and genes. Recorded for this sample are some 200,000 distinct CDR3 sequences; roughly 50% of them occurred a single time. The leading ten clones occupy nearly 20% of the sample. Sequenced sample: sorted CD4+, CD8+, or CD8+CD57+ T cells (not recorded which) from PBMCs. The receptors stem from a human donor with aplastic anemia.

Points on this clonotype: A read error is likely, as this CDR3 ends without the conserved phenylalanine or tryptophan. The chain has TRBV10-3 and TRBJ2-2, with 10 bases fitting TRBD1. V was clipped by 11 bases and J by 7 bases; unmatched bases: 10. The germline gives CDR1 ENHRY, CDR2 SYGVKD. The CDR3 totals 14 residues. CDR3 in DNA: TGTGCCTCCCGGGACAGGGGAAGTCTCGGGGAGCTGTTTTCT. As protein: CASRDRGSLGELFS.

This clonotype appeared a single time. The chain recombines TRBV9 with TRBJ1-6; D not resolved. V shed 0 bases and J shed 14 bases, with 9 bases lying between them. CDR1 SGDLS and CDR2 YYNGEE come from the germline V gene. The CDR3 is 12 amino acids. The CDR3 coding sequence is TGTGCCAGCAGCGTAGCTAGCGGGGCCCTCCACTTT. It yields the protein CASSVASGALHF.

The rearrangement uses TRBV2 and TRBJ1-1, with a tentative D call TRBD1 (5 bases). The V end was cut by 1 base, the J end by 4 bases, with 13 bases between. CDR3 length: 15 amino acids. Germline V CDR1 and CDR2: SNHLY, FYNNEI. This chain's CDR3 is CASSEVQGGFTEAFF. The CDR3, as DNA: TGTGCCAGCAGTGAAGTGCAGGGCGGGTTCACTGAAGCTTTCTTT.

This clonotype was observed many times. V gene TRBV5-1 combines with J gene TRBJ2-2, with D unresolved. Per germline, CDR1 SGHRS and CDR2 YFSETQ. With 0 bases removed from V and 4 bases from J, the gap between germline ends came to 10 bases. This CDR3 region has 15 residues. The CDR3 protein is CASSLARIGTGELFF. The CDR3, as DNA: TGCGCCAGCAGCTTGGCAAGGATTGGCACCGGGGAGCTGTTTTTT.

The chain uses TRBV29-1 and TRBJ2-3; 14 bases match TRBD2. This CDR3 is 15 amino acids long. The germline gives CDR1 SQVTM, CDR2 ANQGSEA. The V segment lost 3 bases and the J segment 4 bases; nucleotides outside the gene matches: 3. The CDR3 reads CSVEGLAGAADTQYF. The CDR3 DNA reads TGCAGCGTTGAGGGACTAGCGGGAGCGGCAGATACGCAGTATTTT.

This clonotype was seen only a few times. The V call is TRBV20-1, the J call TRBJ1-1, with unresolved D. Germline loops: CDR1 DFQATT, CDR2 SNEGSKA (reference sequence). The CDR3 contains 13 residues. V gave up 6 bases and J gave up 2 bases, with 13 bases separating them. CDR3: CSATDATNTEAFF. CDR3 DNA sequence: TGCAGTGCCACGGACGCTACTAACACTGAAGCTTTCTTT.

This rearrangement joins TRBV6-5 to TRBJ1-5; 10 nucleotides line up with TRBD1. The CDR3 totals 15 residues. Germline lookup yields CDR1 MNHEY and CDR2 SVGAGI. The V segment lost 6 bases and the J segment 1 base; nucleotides outside the gene matches: 3. The CDR3 sequence: CASRGTGESNQPQHF. The CDR3 DNA reads as TGTGCCAGCAGGGGGACAGGGGAGAGCAATCAGCCCCAGCATTTT.

This chain connects TRBV3-1 to TRBJ1-2; a possible D gene is TRBD1 (6 bases). The V end lost 1 base, the J end lost 7 bases, and 19 bases lay between the germline ends. Germline CDR1 is LGHDT and CDR2 is YNNKEL (reference sequence). This CDR3 spans 16 amino acids. CDR3: CASSQARDTFTFGYTF. The CDR3 DNA is TGTGCCAGCAGCCAAGCGCGGGACACCTTCACATTTGGCTACACCTTC. The whole variable domain, remainder taken from reference TRBV3-1 and TRBJ1-2, is DTAVSQTPKYLVTQMGNDKSIKCEQNLGHDTMYWYKQDSKKFLKIMFSYNNKELIINETVPNRFSPKSPDKAHLNLHINSLELGDSAVYFCASSQARDTFTFGYTFGSGTRLTVV.

This clonotype was seen a few times. This chain joins TRBV7-2 and TRBJ1-1, with D hard to call. The germline V gene encodes CDR1 SGHTA and CDR2 FQGNSA. Trimming took off 7 bases at V and 0 bases at J, with 9 bases between the two ends. This CDR3 has 13 amino acids. The CDR3 DNA sequence: TGTGCCAGCACCCCCGAGATGAACACTGAAGCTTTCTTT. Amino acid sequence: CASTPEMNTEAFF.

The J gene is TRBJ2-7, the V gene TRBV11-3, with a possible D match to TRBD2 (6 bases). Trimming cost V 3 bases and J 2 bases, with 26 bases left between them. The CDR3 extends over 19 amino acids. The germline V gene encodes CDR1 SGHNT and CDR2 YENEEA. CDR3 coding DNA: TGTGCCAGCAGCTTCCGGGGACCGGGAGATCAGCCCCAGACCTACGAGCAGTACTTC. This sequence encodes CASSFRGPGDQPQTYEQYF. The full variable domain, in which reference TRBV11-3 and TRBJ2-7 provide the parts outside the CDR3, is EAGVVQSPRYKIIEKKQPVAFWCNPISGHNTLYWYLQNLGQGPELLIRYENEEAVDDSQLPKDRFSAERLKGVDSTLKIQPAELGDSAVYLCASSFRGPGDQPQTYEQYFGPGTRLTVT.

V and J are TRBV14 and TRBJ2-1, with 16 bases aligning to TRBD2. CDR1 SGHDN and CDR2 FVKESK come from the germline V gene. J lost 6 bases, V lost 4 bases, and 12 bases had no gene match. This CDR3 region has 19 residues. CDR3: CASSRPGLAGGFGTNEQFF. Here the CDR3 DNA reads TGTGCCAGCAGCCGGCCGGGACTAGCGGGGGGGTTCGGAACCAATGAGCAGTTCTTC.

CDR3 in amino acids: CASSLNREPYNEQFF. The CDR3 nucleotides read TGTGCCAGCAGCTTGAACAGGGAACCCTACAATGAGCAGTTCTTC. The V and J genes are TRBV5-5 and TRBJ2-1; perhaps TRBD1 as D (6 bases). The CDR3 is made up of 15 amino acids. Germline assignment: CDR1 SGHKS and CDR2 YYEKEE (reference sequence). V was shortened by 1 base and J by 2 bases, with 10 bases between the two germline ends.

This chain joins TRBV15 and TRBJ2-7; 7 positions agree with TRBD1. Looked up from germline, CDR1 is LNHNV and CDR2 is YYDKDF (reference sequence). The CDR3 length is 15 residues. The V segment lost 3 bases and the J segment 3 bases; nucleotides outside the gene matches: 8. CDR3 DNA sequence: TGTGCCACCAGCAGCCCAACGACAGGGATCTACGAGCAGTACTTC. Its protein is CATSSPTTGIYEQYF.

Concerning this clonotype itself: A much bigger clone sits one base away, suggesting this may be a read error. This chain connects TRBV12-3 or TRBV12-4 to TRBJ2-1, with 7 bases identical to TRBD1. CDR3 length: 14 amino acids. J lost 9 bases, V lost 6 bases, and 11 bases had no gene match. The CDR3 DNA sequence: TGTGCCAGCAGAAGGACAGGCTCTTCCAGTGAGCAGTTCTTC. This gives the protein CASRRTGSSSEQFF.

This clonotype was picked up a small number of times. This chain joins TRBV3-1 and TRBJ1-4; D unclear. V lost 5 bases and J 4 bases, leaving 17 bases between the germline ends. The germline V gene has CDR1 LGHDT and CDR2 YNNKEL (reference sequence). This CDR3 has 16 residues. CDR3 in DNA: TGTGCCAGCAGCAATCAACTAGCGAGGGATAATGAAAAACTGTTTTTT. It specifies CASSNQLARDNEKLFF.

The V call is TRBV7-3, the J call TRBJ1-1; D not resolved. From germline, CDR1 is SGHTA and CDR2 FQGTGA. This CDR3 spans 15 amino acids. The ends were cut back, 1 base at V and 1 base at J, with 10 bases in the middle. The CDR3 protein is CASSLIRTRNTEAFF. For the CDR3, the DNA is TGTGCCAGCAGCTTAATTCGGACTAGGAACACTGAAGCTTTCTTT. Full variable domain (rest looked up from reference TRBV7-3 and TRBJ1-1): GAGVSQTPSNKVTEKGKYVELRCDPISGHTALYWYRQSLGQGPEFLIYFQGTGAADDSGLPNDRFFAVRPEGSVSTLKIQRTERGDSAVYLCASSLIRTRNTEAFFGQGTRLTVV.

V is TRBV7-9 and J is TRBJ1-1; perhaps TRBD1 as D (6 bases). This CDR3 contains 16 residues. Trimming pared 5 bases from V and 4 bases from J, leaving 20 bases between. CDR1 SEHNR and CDR2 FQNEAQ come from the germline V gene (reference sequence). In nucleotides, the CDR3 is TGTGCCAGCAGCGCAGATTTGAGCGGGGGGGCCACTGAAGCTTTCTTT. This sequence encodes CASSADLSGGATEAFF.